What follows is one T cell receptor (beta chain) and its context. No antigen is known for it. Method: immunoSEQ multiplex PCR; TCRdb's copy keeps in-frame clones and lacks some. The table lists roughly 1,100,000 clones, approximately 68% of them singletons. The source of the sample is a study of shared clonotypes between healthy human individuals. Study results and limitations: A small donor pool kept down the genetic and exposure-history diversity that was represented.

Trimming removed 2 bases from V and 0 bases from J, with 11 bases in between. The CDR3 consists of 15 residues. The germline V gene has CDR1 SQVTM and CDR2 ANQGSEA. The sequenced sample was memory CD4+ T cells sorted from blood. Subset noted: CD45RA-negative fraction. This TCR was recovered from a man younger than 30 in good health. The chain combines TRBV29-1 with TRBJ2-1; D is unresolved. The CDR3 region is CSVEFVRSSYNEQFF. CDR3 bases: TGCAGCGTTGAATTCGTAAGGAGCTCCTACAATGAGCAGTTCTTC.